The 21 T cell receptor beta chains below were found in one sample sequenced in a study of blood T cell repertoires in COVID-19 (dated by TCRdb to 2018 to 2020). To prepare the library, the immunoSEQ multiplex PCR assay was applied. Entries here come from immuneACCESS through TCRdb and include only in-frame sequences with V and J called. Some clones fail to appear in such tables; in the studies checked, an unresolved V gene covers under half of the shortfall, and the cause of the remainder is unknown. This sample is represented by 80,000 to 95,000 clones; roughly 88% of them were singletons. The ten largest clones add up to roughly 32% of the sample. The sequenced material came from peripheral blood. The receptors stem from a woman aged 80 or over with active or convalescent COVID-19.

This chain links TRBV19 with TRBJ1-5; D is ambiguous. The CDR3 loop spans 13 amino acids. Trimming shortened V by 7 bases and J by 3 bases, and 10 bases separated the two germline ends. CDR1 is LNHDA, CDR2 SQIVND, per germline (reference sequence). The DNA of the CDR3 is TGTGCCAGTAAAAGCCCGATCAATCAGCCCCAGCATTTT. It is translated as CASKSPINQPQHF.

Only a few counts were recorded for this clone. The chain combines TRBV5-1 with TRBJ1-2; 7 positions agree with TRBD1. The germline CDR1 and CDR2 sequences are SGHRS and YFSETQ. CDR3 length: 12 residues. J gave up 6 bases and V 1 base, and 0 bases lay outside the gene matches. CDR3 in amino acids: CASSLQGDGYTF. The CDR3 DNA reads TGCGCCAGCAGCTTGCAGGGGGATGGCTACACCTTC.

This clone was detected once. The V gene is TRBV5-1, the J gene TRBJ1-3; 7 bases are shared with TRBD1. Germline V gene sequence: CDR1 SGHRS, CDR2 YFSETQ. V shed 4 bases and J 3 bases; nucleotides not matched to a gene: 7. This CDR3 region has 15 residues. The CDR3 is CASSREGAGGNTIYF. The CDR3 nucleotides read TGCGCCAGCAGCCGCGAGGGGGCCGGTGGAAACACCATATATTTT.

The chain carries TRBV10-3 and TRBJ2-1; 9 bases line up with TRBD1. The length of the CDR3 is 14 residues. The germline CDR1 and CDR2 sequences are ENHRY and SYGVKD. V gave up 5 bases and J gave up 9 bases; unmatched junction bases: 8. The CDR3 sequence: CAISRTGEGSEQFF. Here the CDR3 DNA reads TGTGCCATCAGTCGGACAGGGGAGGGCAGTGAGCAGTTCTTC.

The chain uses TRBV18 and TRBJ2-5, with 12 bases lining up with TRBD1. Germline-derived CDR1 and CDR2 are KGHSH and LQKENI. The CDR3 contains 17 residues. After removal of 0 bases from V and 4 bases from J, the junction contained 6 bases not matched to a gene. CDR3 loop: CASSPPLRDRGLETQYF. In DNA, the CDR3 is TGTGCCAGCTCACCACCGCTTCGGGACAGGGGGCTAGAGACCCAGTACTTC.

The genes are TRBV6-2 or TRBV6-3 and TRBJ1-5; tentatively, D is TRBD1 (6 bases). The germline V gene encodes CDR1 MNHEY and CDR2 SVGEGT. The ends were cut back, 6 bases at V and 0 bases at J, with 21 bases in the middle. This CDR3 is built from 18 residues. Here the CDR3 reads CASSPLTGLSYSNQPQHF. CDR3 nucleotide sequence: TGTGCCAGCAGCCCGCTGACAGGACTCAGCTATAGCAATCAGCCCCAGCATTTT.

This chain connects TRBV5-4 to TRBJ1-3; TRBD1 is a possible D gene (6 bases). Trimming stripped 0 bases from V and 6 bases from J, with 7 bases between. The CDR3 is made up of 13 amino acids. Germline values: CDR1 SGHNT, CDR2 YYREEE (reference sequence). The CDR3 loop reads CASSLGTANTIYF. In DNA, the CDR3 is TGTGCCAGCAGCTTGGGGACAGCAAACACCATATATTTT.

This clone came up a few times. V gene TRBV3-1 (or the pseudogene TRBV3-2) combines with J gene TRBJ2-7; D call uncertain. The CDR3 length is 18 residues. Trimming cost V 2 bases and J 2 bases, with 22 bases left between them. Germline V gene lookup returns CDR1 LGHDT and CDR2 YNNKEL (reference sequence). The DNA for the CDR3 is TGTGCCAGCAGCCAACTAGTCGTCCGAGTGGGTCAGCCCTACGAGCAGTACTTC. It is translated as CASSQLVVRVGQPYEQYF.

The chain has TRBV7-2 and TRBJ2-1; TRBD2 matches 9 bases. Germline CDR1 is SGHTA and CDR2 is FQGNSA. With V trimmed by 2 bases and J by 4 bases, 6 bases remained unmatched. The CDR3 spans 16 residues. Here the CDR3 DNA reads TGTGCCAGCAGCTTAAGATGGGCGGGAGGGTACAATGAGCAGTTCTTC. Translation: CASSLRWAGGYNEQFF.

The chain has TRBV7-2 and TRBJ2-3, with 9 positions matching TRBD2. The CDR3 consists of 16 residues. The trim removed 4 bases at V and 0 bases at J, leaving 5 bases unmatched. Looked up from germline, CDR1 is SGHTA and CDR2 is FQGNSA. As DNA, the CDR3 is TGTGCCAGCAGCTCCGGCGGGGGGGTTAGCACAGATACGCAGTATTTT. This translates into CASSSGGGVSTDTQYF.

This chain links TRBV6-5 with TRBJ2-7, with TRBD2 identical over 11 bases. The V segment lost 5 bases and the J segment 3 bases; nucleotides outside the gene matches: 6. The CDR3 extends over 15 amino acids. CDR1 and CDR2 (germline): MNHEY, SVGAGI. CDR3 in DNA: TGTGCCAGCAGTACCTTAGCGGGAGGGTTCTACGAGCAGTACTTC. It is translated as CASSTLAGGFYEQYF.

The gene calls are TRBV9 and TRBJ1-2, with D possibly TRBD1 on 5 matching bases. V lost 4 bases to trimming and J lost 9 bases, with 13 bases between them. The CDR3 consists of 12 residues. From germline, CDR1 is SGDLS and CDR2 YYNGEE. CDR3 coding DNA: TGTGCCAGCAGCACAGGTATGGGTAGCTACACCTTC. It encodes CASSTGMGSYTF.

The CDR3 DNA reads as TGTGCCAGCAGCTTTGCAGGGGAAGAGACCCAGTACTTC. This translates into CASSFAGEETQYF. The chain joins TRBV7-9 to TRBJ2-5; tentatively, D is TRBD1 (6 bases). Between the trimmed V and J ends, which lost 3 bases and 3 bases, there was a span of 8 bases. CDR3 length: 13 amino acids. Looked up from germline, CDR1 is SEHNR and CDR2 is FQNEAQ (reference sequence). The full variable domain, in which reference TRBV7-9 and TRBJ2-5 provide the parts outside the CDR3, is DTGVSQNPRHKITKRGQNVTFRCDPISEHNRLYWYRQTLGQGPEFLTYFQNEAQLEKSRLLSDRFSAERPKGSFSTLEIQRTEQGDSAMYLCASSFAGEETQYFGPGTRLLVL.

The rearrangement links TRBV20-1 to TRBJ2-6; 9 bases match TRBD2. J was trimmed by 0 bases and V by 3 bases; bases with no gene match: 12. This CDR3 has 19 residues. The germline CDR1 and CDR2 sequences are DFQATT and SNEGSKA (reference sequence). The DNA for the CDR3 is TGCAGTGCTAGTCCCTCCCTAGCGGGACTGTTCTCTGGGGCCAACGTCCTGACTTTC. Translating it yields CSASPSLAGLFSGANVLTF.

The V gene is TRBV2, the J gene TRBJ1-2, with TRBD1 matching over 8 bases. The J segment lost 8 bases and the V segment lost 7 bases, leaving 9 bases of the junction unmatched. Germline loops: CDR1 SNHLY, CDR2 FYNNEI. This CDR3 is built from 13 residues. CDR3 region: CASMAGGLVGYTF. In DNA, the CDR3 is TGTGCCAGCATGGCAGGGGGCCTTGTAGGCTACACCTTC.

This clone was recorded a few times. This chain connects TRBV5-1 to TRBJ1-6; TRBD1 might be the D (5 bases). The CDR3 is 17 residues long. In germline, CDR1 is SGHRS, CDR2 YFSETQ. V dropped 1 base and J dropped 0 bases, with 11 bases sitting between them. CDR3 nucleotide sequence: TGCGCCAGCAGCTTGACAGGATCGAGCTCCTATAATTCACCCCTCCACTTT. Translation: CASSLTGSSSYNSPLHF.

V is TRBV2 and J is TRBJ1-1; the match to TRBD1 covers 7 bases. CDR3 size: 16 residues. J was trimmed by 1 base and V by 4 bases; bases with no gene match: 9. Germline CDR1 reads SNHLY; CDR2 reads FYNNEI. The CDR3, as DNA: TGTGCCAGCAGTGGAGGGGACAGACGGGAGAACACTGAAGCTTTCTTT. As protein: CASSGGDRRENTEAFF.

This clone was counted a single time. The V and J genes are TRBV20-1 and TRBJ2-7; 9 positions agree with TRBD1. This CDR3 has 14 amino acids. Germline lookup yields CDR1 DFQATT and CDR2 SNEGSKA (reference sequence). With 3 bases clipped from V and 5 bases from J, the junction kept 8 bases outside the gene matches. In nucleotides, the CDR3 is TGCAGTGCTAGTTTAGGACAGGGGAACCACGAGCAGTACTTC. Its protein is CSASLGQGNHEQYF.

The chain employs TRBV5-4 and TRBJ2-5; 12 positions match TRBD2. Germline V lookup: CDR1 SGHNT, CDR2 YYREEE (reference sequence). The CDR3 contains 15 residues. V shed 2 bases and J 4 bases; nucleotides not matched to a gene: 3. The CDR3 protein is CASSFGGLAGETQYF. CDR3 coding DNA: TGTGCCAGCAGCTTCGGGGGACTAGCGGGAGAGACCCAGTACTTC.

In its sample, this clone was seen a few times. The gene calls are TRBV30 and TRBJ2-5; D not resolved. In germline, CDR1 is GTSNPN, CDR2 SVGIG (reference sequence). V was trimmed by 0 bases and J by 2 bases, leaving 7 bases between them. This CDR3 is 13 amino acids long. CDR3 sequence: CAWSVSVQETQYF. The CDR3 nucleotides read TGTGCCTGGAGTGTATCGGTTCAAGAGACCCAGTACTTC.

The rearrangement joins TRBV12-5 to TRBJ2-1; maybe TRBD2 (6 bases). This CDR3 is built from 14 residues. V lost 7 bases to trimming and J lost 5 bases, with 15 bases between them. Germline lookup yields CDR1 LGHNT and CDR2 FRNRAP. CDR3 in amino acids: CASALGGADNEQFF. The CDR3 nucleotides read TGTGCTAGTGCCTTAGGAGGGGCGGACAATGAGCAGTTCTTC. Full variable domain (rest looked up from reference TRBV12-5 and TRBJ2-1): DARVTQTPRHKVTEMGQEVTMRCQPILGHNTVFWYRQTMMQGLELLAYFRNRAPLDDSGMPKDRFSAEMPDATLATLKIQPSEPRDSAVYFCASALGGADNEQFFGPGTRLTVL.